This TCR beta chain comes out of a study of T cell responses to AZD1222 COVID-19 vaccine. The study's findings and limits: A rise in Spike-specific TCR breadth and depth followed two AZD1222 doses. Reportedly, nearly half of unique spike TCRs recognized epitopes outside B.1.351/B.1.1.7 mutations.

Data came from immunoSEQ multiplex PCR; TCRdb stores just in-frame clones and leaves some out. The repertoire holds 100,000 to 150,000 clones, with around 87% as singletons. V lost 0 bases and J lost 3; bases outside the gene matches: 14. This CDR3 contains 18 residues. Germline V gives CDR1 MGHRA, CDR2 YSYEKL. Worth noting for this clone: Its cognate antigen is unknown.

The sequence was obtained from an adult in good health. The chain is built from TRBV4-1 and TRBJ2-7; 7 positions agree with TRBD1. Source: peripheral blood, taken on day 0 of AZD1222 vaccination. CDR3 sequence: CASSQERARPTGNYEQYF. As DNA, the CDR3 is TGCGCCAGCAGCCAAGAGAGAGCCCGGCCGACAGGGAACTACGAGCAGTACTTC.